The next 16 T cell receptor beta chains were all read from a single sample in a study of OX40 agonist ivuxolimab in advanced cancers. Libraries were prepared by immunoSEQ multiplex PCR; TCRdb keeps only in-frame clonotypes and omits some of them. The sample lists 45,000 to 55,000 clones, approximately 88% occurring once. The sample was CD4+ or CD8+ T cells sorted from blood, taken in a trial of the OX40 agonist ivuxolimab. The receptors derive from an adult with an advanced solid tumor such as melanoma, head and neck, liver or kidney cancer.

There are a few counts of this clone. This sample also contains other DNA sequences that code for the same CDR3. CDR3 in DNA: TGTGCCTATGGGACAGGGTACGGCAATCAGCCCCAGCATTTT. Its translation: CAYGTGYGNQPQHF. The rearrangement links TRBV6-1 to TRBJ1-5, with 9 bases that match TRBD1. J lost 2 bases, V lost 11 bases, and 7 bases had no gene match. CDR3 length: 14 residues. Germline V lookup: CDR1 MNHNS, CDR2 SASEGT.

The chain couples TRBV14 to TRBJ2-2; 11 bases map to TRBD2. This CDR3 is 16 amino acids long. From germline, CDR1 is SGHDN and CDR2 FVKESK. V lost 0 bases and J lost 6; bases outside the gene matches: 3. CDR3 region: CASSQELAGVSGELFF. In DNA form, the CDR3 reads TGTGCCAGCAGCCAAGAACTAGCGGGGGTTTCCGGGGAGCTGTTTTTT.

The chain carries TRBV11-1 and TRBJ2-3; TRBD2 is a possible D gene (7 bases). Trimming pared 1 base from V and 9 bases from J, leaving 17 bases between. Germline lookup yields CDR1 SGHAT and CDR2 FQDESV (reference sequence). The CDR3 extends over 15 amino acids. CDR3 coding DNA: TGTGCCAGCAGCTTAGGCCGACGAGGGGGACTAACGCAGTATTTT. Translation gives CASSLGRRGGLTQYF.

A few counts support this clone. A junction boundary mismatches the germline segment, possibly from a read error. The gene calls are TRBV2 and TRBJ1-1; maybe TRBD1 (5 bases). The CDR3 spans 12 residues. Germline V gene lookup returns CDR1 SNHLY and CDR2 FYNNEI. The CDR3 sequence is CAGREATEQAFF. CDR3 coding DNA: TGTGCCGGCAGGGAGGCTACTGAGCAAGCTTTCTTT.

The chain couples TRBV7-3 to TRBJ2-1; 7 nucleotides agree with TRBD2. CDR3 size: 15 residues. V lost 4 bases to trimming and J lost 4 bases; unmatched junction nucleotides: 7. From germline, CDR1 is SGHTA and CDR2 FQGTGA. CDR3 loop: CASSSGLVGYNEQFF. The DNA for the CDR3 is TGTGCCAGCAGCTCCGGACTAGTGGGGTACAATGAGCAGTTCTTC.

The chain recombines TRBV2 with TRBJ2-1, with no clear D. Between the trimmed V and J ends, which lost 5 bases and 8 bases, there was a span of 7 bases. Germline values: CDR1 SNHLY, CDR2 FYNNEI. This CDR3 is 11 amino acids long. DNA for the CDR3: TGTGCCAGCAGTTCTTTCGATGAGCAGTTCTTC. Encoded protein: CASSSFDEQFF.

CDR3 amino acids: CASSYSSLGSYEQYF. CDR3 DNA sequence: TGTGCCAGCAGTTACTCATCCCTAGGGTCCTACGAGCAGTACTTC. The chain joins TRBV6-5 to TRBJ2-7; D unclear. V gave up 0 bases and J gave up 1 base, with 10 bases separating them. Germline V gene sequence: CDR1 MNHEY, CDR2 SVGAGI. This CDR3 has 15 residues.

The gene calls are TRBV29-1 and TRBJ2-7; 8 nucleotides match TRBD2. The CDR3 has 12 residues. Germline CDR1 and CDR2: SQVTM and ANQGSEA. V was pared by 2 bases and J by 7 bases, with 4 bases of the junction left unmatched. CDR3 nucleotides: TGCAGCGTTGAACTAGCGGGCCAAGAGCAGTACTTC. Translating it yields CSVELAGQEQYF.

The J gene is TRBJ2-3, the V gene TRBV7-2, with 8 bases identical to TRBD2. The V gene end was trimmed by 4 bases and the J gene end by 4 bases; junction bases not matched to a gene: 16. The CDR3 runs to 18 residues. Germline loops: CDR1 SGHTA, CDR2 FQGNSA. CDR3 nucleotide sequence: TGTGCCAGCAGCTCGAGGAGGTGGTTGCGGGGGGCGGCAGATACGCAGTATTTT. Residues: CASSSRRWLRGAADTQYF.

The V and J genes are TRBV5-6 and TRBJ2-5; the D gene is possibly TRBD2 (6 bases). The CDR3 totals 15 residues. The germline gives CDR1 SGHDT, CDR2 YYEEEE. V lost 0 bases and J 5 bases, leaving 14 bases between the germline ends. The CDR3 nucleotides are TGTGCCAGCAGCTTGGGACGGGAGCTTAGGGAGACCCAGTACTTC. This gives the protein CASSLGRELRETQYF. The entire variable domain, with the rest obtained from reference TRBV5-6 and TRBJ2-5, is as follows: DAGVTQSPTHLIKTRGQQVTLRCSPKSGHDTVSWYQQALGQGPQFIFQYYEEEERQRGNFPDRFSGHQFPNYSSELNVNALLLGDSALYLCASSLGRELRETQYFGPGTRLLVL.

The V and J genes are TRBV7-2 and TRBJ2-3; 9 nucleotides line up with TRBD2. The CDR3 runs 14 residues. V lost 4 bases, J lost 3 bases, and 2 bases stayed unmatched. From germline, CDR1 is SGHTA and CDR2 FQGNSA. This CDR3 reads CASSSGLATDTQYF. The CDR3 DNA reads TGTGCCAGCAGCTCCGGACTAGCGACAGATACGCAGTATTTT.

This rearrangement joins TRBV15 to TRBJ2-2, with D unclear. Germline V gives CDR1 LNHNV, CDR2 YYDKDF (reference sequence). V lost 5 bases and J lost 2, with 9 bases in between. The CDR3 is made up of 14 amino acids. Here the CDR3 DNA reads TGTGCCACCAGCCGCGACGGAAACACCGGGGAGCTGTTTTTT. It encodes CATSRDGNTGELFF.

The gene calls are TRBV5-8 and TRBJ1-1; D is uncertain. V gave up 3 bases and J gave up 7 bases, with 13 bases separating them. The CDR3 length is 13 residues. CDR1 is SGHTS and CDR2 is YDEGEE in the germline V gene. The DNA of the CDR3 is TGTGCCAGCAGCTGGAGCCGGGTTCTTGAAGCTTTCTTT. Translated: CASSWSRVLEAFF.

This chain joins TRBV5-4 and TRBJ1-6; maybe TRBD1 (5 bases). CDR1 and CDR2 from the germline V gene are SGHNT and YYREEE (reference sequence). The V gene lost 0 bases and the J gene lost 3 bases, with 10 bases spanning the gap. The CDR3 is 16 residues long. The chain's CDR3 is CASSLGGPYYNSPLHF. CDR3 nucleotides: TGTGCCAGCAGCTTGGGGGGCCCCTACTATAATTCACCCCTCCACTTT.

The gene calls are TRBV5-1 and TRBJ1-6; 7 bases agree with TRBD1. This CDR3 contains 15 residues. V trimming: 0 bases; J trimming: 11 bases; junction bases outside the gene matches: 8. The germline V gene encodes CDR1 SGHRS and CDR2 YFSETQ. The CDR3 is CASSLGVTGNPPLHF. CDR3 in DNA: TGCGCCAGCAGCTTGGGGGTGACAGGGAACCCACCCCTCCACTTT.

The gene calls are TRBV19 and TRBJ2-2, with D possibly TRBD2 on 5 matching bases. V gave up 0 bases and J gave up 6 bases, with 11 bases separating them. Germline V gene data show CDR1 as LNHDA and CDR2 as SQIVND (reference sequence). The CDR3 is 15 residues long. CDR3 nucleotide sequence: TGTGCCAGTAGTATAGATCAGAGGGAAGCCGGGGAGCTGTTTTTT. Translated, it gives CASSIDQREAGELFF.